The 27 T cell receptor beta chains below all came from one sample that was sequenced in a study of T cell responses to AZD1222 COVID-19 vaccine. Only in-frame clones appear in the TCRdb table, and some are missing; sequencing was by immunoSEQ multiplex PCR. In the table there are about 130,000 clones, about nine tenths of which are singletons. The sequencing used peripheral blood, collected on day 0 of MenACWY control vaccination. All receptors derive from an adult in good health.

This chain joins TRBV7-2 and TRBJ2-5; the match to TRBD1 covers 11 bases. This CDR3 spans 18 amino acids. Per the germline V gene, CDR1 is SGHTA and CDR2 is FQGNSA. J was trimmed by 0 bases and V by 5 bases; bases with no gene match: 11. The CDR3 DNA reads TGTGCCAGCAGCGTTAAGGGGACAGGGGGAAGCTACCAAGAGACCCAGTACTTC. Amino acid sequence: CASSVKGTGGSYQETQYF.

The CDR3 DNA follows: TGTGCCAGCAGTGAAACCGGGACAGGAGGCAATGAGCAGTTCTTC. The encoded protein is CASSETGTGGNEQFF. V usage is TRBV6-1 and J usage is TRBJ2-1; 8 bases line up with TRBD1. The CDR3 spans 15 residues. Unmatched junction bases numbered 6, after V lost 2 bases and J lost 6 bases. Germline values: CDR1 MNHNS, CDR2 SASEGT.

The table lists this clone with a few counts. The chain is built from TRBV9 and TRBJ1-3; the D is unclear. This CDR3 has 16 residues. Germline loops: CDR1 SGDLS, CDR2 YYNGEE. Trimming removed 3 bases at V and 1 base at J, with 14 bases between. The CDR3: CASSATPRLSGNTIYF. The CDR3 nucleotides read TGTGCCAGCAGCGCCACCCCCCGTCTATCTGGAAACACCATATATTTT.

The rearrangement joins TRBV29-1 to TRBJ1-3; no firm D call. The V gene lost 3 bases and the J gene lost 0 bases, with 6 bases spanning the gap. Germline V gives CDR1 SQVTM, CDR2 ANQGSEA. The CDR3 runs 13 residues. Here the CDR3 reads CSVDGVSGNTIYF. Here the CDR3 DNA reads TGCAGCGTTGATGGGGTCTCTGGAAACACCATATATTTT.

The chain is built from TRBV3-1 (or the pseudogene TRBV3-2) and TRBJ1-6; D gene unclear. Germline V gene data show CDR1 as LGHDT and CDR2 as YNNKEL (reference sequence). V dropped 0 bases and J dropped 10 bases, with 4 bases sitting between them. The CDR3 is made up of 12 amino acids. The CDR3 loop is CASSQDPSPLHF. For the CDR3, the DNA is TGTGCCAGCAGCCAAGATCCCTCACCCCTCCACTTT.

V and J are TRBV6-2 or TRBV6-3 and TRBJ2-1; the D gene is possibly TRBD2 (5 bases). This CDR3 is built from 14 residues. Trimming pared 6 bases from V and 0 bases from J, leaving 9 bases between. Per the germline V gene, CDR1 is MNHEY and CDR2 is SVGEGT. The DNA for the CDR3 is TGTGCCAGCAGCCCTGACTACTCCTACAATGAGCAGTTCTTC. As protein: CASSPDYSYNEQFF.

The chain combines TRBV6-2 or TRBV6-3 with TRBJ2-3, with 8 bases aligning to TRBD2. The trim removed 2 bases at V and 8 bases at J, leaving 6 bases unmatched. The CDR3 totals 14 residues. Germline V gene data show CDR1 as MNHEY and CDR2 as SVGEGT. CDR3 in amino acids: CASSYGLRGVTQYF. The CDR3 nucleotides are TGTGCCAGCAGTTACGGACTGCGGGGGGTTACGCAGTATTTT.

CDR3 sequence (DNA): TGTGCCAGCAGCCAAGGACCACAAGAGGGACCCCTCCACTTT. It specifies CASSQGPQEGPLHF. This chain uses TRBV3-1 (or the pseudogene TRBV3-2) with TRBJ1-6; D not certain. Between the trimmed V and J ends, which lost 1 base and 12 bases, there was a span of 13 bases. There are 14 residues in the CDR3. The V gene's germline CDR1 is LGHDT and CDR2 YNNKEL (reference sequence).

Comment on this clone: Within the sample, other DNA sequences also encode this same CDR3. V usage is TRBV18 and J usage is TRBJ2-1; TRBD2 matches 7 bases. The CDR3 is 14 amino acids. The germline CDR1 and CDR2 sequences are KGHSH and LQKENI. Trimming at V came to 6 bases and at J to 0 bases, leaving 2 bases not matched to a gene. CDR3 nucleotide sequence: TGTGCCAGCTCTTCTAGCGGCTCCTACAATGAGCAGTTCTTC. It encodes CASSSSGSYNEQFF.

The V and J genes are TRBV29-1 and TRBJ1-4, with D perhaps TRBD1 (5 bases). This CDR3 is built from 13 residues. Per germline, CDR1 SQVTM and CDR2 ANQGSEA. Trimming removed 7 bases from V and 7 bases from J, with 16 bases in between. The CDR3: CSAGGQGSEKLFF. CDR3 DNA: TGCAGCGCCGGGGGTCAGGGTAGTGAAAAACTGTTTTTT.

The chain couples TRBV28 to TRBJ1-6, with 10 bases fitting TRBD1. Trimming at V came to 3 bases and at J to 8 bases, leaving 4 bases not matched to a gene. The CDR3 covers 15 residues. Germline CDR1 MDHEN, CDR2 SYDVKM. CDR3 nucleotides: TGTGCCAGCAGTTTCTCCGGGACAGGGGATTCACCCCTCCACTTT. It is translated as CASSFSGTGDSPLHF.

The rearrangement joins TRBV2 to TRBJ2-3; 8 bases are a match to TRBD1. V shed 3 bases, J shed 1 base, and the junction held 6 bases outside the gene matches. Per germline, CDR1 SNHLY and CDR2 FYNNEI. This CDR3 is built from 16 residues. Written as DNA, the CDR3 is TGTGCCAGCAGTGACCCTGGCAGGGGGCGCACAGATACGCAGTATTTT. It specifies CASSDPGRGRTDTQYF.

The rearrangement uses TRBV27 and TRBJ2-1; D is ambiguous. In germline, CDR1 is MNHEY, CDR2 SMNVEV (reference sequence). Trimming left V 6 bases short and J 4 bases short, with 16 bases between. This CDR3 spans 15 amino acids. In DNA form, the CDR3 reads TGTGCCAGCAGGTCCGGGTCTTCTCGTTACAATGAGCAGTTCTTC. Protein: CASRSGSSRYNEQFF.

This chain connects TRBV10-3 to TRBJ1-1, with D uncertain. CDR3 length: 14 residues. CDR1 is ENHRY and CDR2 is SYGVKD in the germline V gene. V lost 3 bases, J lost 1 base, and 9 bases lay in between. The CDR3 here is CAISDFAGNTEAFF. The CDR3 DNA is TGTGCCATCAGTGATTTCGCGGGGAACACTGAAGCTTTCTTT.

The CDR3 region is CASSHQLAGGVRADTQYF. In DNA, the CDR3 is TGCGCCAGCAGCCACCAACTAGCGGGGGGGGTGAGGGCAGATACGCAGTATTTT. This rearrangement joins TRBV5-1 to TRBJ2-3, with 13 positions matching TRBD2. The germline V gene encodes CDR1 SGHRS and CDR2 YFSETQ. This CDR3 region has 18 residues. V shed 4 bases, J shed 4 bases, and the junction held 12 bases outside the gene matches.

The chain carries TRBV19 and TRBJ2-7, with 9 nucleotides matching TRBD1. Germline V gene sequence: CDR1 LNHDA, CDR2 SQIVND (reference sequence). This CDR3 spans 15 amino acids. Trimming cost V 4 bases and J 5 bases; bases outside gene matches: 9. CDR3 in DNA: TGTGCCAGTAGTACACCGGGACAGGGTTCCAACGAGCAGTACTTC. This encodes CASSTPGQGSNEQYF.

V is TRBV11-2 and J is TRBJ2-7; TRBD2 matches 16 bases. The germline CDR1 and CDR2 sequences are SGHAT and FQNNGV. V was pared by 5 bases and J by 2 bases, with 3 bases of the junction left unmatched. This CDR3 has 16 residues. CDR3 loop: CASSPGTSGGAYEQYV. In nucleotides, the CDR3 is TGTGCCAGCAGCCCAGGGACTAGCGGGGGGGCCTACGAGCAGTACGTC.

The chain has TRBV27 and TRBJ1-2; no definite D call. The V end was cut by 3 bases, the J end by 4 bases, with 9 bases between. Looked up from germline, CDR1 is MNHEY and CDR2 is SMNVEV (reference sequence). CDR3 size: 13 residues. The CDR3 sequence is CASSFSTSYGYTF. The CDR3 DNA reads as TGTGCCAGCAGTTTTTCTACATCCTATGGCTACACCTTC.

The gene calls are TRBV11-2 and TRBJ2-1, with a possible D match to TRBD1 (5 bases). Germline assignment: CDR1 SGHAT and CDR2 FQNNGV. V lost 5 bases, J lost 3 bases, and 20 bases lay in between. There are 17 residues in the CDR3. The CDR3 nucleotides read TGTGCCAGCAGCCCCCCTCTGGGGCGGAGAGACTACAATGAGCAGTTCTTC. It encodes CASSPPLGRRDYNEQFF.

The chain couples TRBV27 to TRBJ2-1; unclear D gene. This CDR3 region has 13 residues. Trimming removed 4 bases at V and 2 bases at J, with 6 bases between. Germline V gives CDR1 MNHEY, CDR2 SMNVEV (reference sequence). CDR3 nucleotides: TGTGCCAGCAGTTGGACCGCCTACAATGAGCAGTTCTTC. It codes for CASSWTAYNEQFF.

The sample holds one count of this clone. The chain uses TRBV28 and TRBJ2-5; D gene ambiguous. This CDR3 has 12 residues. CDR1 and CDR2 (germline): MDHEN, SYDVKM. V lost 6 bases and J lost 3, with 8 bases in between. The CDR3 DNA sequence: TGTGCCAGCAGCGGCCCGAAAGAGACCCAGTACTTC. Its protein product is CASSGPKETQYF.

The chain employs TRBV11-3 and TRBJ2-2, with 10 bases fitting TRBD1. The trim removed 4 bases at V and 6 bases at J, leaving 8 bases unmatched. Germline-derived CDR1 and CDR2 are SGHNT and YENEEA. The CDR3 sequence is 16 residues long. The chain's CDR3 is CASSSRDRGGAGELFF. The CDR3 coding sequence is TGTGCCAGCAGCTCCCGGGACAGGGGAGGCGCCGGGGAGCTGTTTTTT.

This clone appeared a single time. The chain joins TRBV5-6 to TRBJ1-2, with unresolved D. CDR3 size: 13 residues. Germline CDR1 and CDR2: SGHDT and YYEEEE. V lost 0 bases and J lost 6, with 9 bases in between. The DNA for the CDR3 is TGTGCCAGCAGCTTGGACGAGGGCCATGGCTACACCTTC. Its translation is CASSLDEGHGYTF.

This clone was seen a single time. The CDR3, as DNA: TGTGCCAGTAGCTCATGGGACACTCCCTACGAGCAGTACTTC. Its protein is CASSSWDTPYEQYF. V usage is TRBV19 and J usage is TRBJ2-7; D is perhaps TRBD1 (6 bases). V lost 6 bases to trimming and J lost 2 bases, with 14 bases between them. The CDR3 extends over 14 amino acids. Germline CDR1 LNHDA, CDR2 SQIVND (reference sequence).

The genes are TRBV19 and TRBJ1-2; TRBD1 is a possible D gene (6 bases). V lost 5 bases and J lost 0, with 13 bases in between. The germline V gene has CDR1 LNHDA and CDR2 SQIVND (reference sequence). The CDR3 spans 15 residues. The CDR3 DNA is TGTGCCAGTAGTTCACCGGACAGATCTAACTATGGCTACACCTTC. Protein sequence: CASSSPDRSNYGYTF.

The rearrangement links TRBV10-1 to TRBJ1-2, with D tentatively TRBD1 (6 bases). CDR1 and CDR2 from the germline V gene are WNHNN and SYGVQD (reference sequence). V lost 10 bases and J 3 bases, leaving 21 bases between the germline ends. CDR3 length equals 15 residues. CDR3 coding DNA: TGCGCCACTCCGATGGTACGGGGGCCGTACTATGGCTACACCTTC. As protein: CATPMVRGPYYGYTF.

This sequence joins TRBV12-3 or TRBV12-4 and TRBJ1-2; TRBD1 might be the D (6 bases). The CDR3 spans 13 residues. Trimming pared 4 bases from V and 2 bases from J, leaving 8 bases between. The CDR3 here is CASSYQGNYGYTF. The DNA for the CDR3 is TGTGCCAGCAGTTATCAGGGGAACTATGGCTACACCTTC.